This is a list of T cell receptor beta chains from one sample in a study of blood T cell repertoires in COVID-19. Sequencing was performed with immunoSEQ multiplex PCR; in TCRdb, only in-frame clones are kept and a portion is missing. The sample carries approximately 280,000 clones, approximately 90% recorded once. What was sequenced was peripheral blood. All receptors derive from a woman in her sixties with acute or convalescent COVID-19. Each CDR3 is given with its conserved first and last residue.

13	TRBV6-1	TRBJ1-2	CASSEGSYGGYTF
13	TRBV25-1	TRBJ2-2	CASNYPDSGELFF
14	TRBV6-6	TRBJ1-2	CASSYRTDNYGYTF
16	TRBV6-4	TRBJ2-1	CASSDSNRYPNNEQFF
13	TRBV6-5	TRBJ1-2	CASSYTETGGYTF
14	TRBV29-1	TRBJ2-1	CSVDRLGSYNEQFF
14	TRBV18	TRBJ1-4	CASSPIWESEKLFF
15	TRBV7-2	TRBJ2-7	CASSPGGRGSDEQYF
15	TRBV19	TRBJ2-7	CASSSRGGSRYEQYF
16	TRBV18	TRBJ1-2	CASSPPRDSPGYGYTF
17	TRBV28	TRBJ2-7	CASSLSGLAGGRYEQYF
15	TRBV2	TRBJ2-5	CASSEQGIDQETQYF
15	TRBV5-6	TRBJ1-5	CASSWTGMRNQPQHF
17	TRBV7-8	TRBJ2-1	CASSSYAGTPDYNEQFF
15	TRBV6-4	TRBJ2-1	CASSRLAGGRDEQFF
17	TRBV6-2/TRBV6-3	TRBJ1-5	CASSPAVGRGGDQPQHF
14	TRBV13	TRBJ1-2	CASSTQAGAYGYTF
17	TRBV5-1	TRBJ2-5	CASSHRLAGAVEETQYF
12	TRBV10-3	TRBJ2-7	CAIRQGNDEQYF
13	TRBV10-2	TRBJ1-1	CASRLTGDAEAFF
16	TRBV5-1	TRBJ1-2	CASKLGGSRVGYGYTF
18	TRBV20-1	TRBJ1-6	CSASGILYGRQAGSPLHF
16	TRBV5-1	TRBJ2-5	CASSPGGSDRSETQYF
16	TRBV11-1	TRBJ2-1	CASSSAGRRIDNEQFF
13	TRBV5-4	TRBJ2-3	CASSLMSADTQYF
13	TRBV19	TRBJ2-7	CASSLAGLYEQYF
15	TRBV7-8	TRBJ1-5	CASSLAGVGNQPQHF
13	TRBV11-2	TRBJ2-1	CASSFTELNEQFF
14	TRBV7-9	TRBJ1-1	CASSLNMDRGVAFF
16	TRBV5-3	TRBJ1-5	CARSSAGGESNQPQHF
20	TRBV4-3	TRBJ2-7	CASSQDTGLGTAYLPYEQYF
15	TRBV13	TRBJ1-2	CASSLTGDWNYGYTF